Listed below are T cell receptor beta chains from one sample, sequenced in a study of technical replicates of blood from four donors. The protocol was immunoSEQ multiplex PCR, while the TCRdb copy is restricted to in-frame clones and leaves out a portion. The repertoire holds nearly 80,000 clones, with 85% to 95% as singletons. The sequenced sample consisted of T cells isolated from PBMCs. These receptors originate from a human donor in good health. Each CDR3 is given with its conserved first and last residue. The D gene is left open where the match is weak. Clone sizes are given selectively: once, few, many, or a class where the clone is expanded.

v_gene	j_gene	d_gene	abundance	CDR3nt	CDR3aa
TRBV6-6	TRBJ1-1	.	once	TGTGCCAGCAGCCCAGGTGTGGACACTGAAGCTTTCTTT	CASSPGVDTEAFF
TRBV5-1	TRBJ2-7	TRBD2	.	TGCGCCAGCAGCTTGAGCCTAGCGGGAGTAGACGAGCAGTACTTC	CASSLSLAGVDEQYF
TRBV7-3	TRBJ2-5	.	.	TGTGCCAGCAGCCCTAAACTAGGGGGAGAGACCCAGTACTTC	CASSPKLGGETQYF
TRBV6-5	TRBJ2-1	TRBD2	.	TGTGCCAGCAGTCCGACTAGCGGAAGCTACAATGAGCAGTTCTTC	CASSPTSGSYNEQFF
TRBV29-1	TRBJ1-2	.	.	TGCAGCGATGGCTCTAGGGGCTACACCTTC	CSDGSRGYTF
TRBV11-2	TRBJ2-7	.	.	TGTGCCAGCAGCGAATCCAGGGTCCACGAGCAGTACTTC	CASSESRVHEQYF
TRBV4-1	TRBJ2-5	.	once	TGCGCCAGCAGCCAAGATAAATCGGTGGCGCGGGAGACCCAGTACTTC	CASSQDKSVARETQYF
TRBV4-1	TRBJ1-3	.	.	TGCGCCAGCAGACGAATACAGGGCCGGGGGGGATCTGGAAACACCATATATTTT	CASRRIQGRGGSGNTIYF
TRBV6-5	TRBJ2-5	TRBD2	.	TGTGCCAGCAGTTCTCGGCTAGCGGGTTACCAAGAGACCCAGTACTTC	CASSSRLAGYQETQYF
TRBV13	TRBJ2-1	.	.	TGTGCCAGCAGCTTAGACCGGGAGCAGTTCTTC	CASSLDREQFF
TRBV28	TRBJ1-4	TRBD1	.	TGTGCCACCAAGGAGGGGGCTAGTGGAGGGTATAATGAAAAACTGTTTTTT	CATKEGASGGYNEKLFF
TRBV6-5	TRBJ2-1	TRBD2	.	TGTGCCAGCAGTCGTGGGACTAGCGGGACCAATGAGCAGTTCTTC	CASSRGTSGTNEQFF
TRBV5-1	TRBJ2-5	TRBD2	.	TGCGCCAGCAGCTTGGGACTAGCGGGAGCGGAGACCCAGTACTTC	CASSLGLAGAETQYF
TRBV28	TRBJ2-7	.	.	TGTGCCAGCAGTTTAAGAGGAGGGCAATGGGAGCAGTACTTC	CASSLRGGQWEQYF
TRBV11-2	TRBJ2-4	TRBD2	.	TGTGCCAGCAGCTTAGATTGGAGTCGAACTAGCGGAAAAAACATTCAGTACTTC	CASSLDWSRTSGKNIQYF
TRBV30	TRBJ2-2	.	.	TGTGCCTGGAGCTCCTACCAGGGGACCGGGGAGCTGTTTTTT	CAWSSYQGTGELFF
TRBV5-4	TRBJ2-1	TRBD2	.	TGTGCCAGCAGCTTTACTAGCGGGCTTCACAGCTCCTACAATGAGCAGTTCTTC	CASSFTSGLHSSYNEQFF
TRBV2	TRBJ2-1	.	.	TGTGCCAGCAGTGATAAGGGAGCTCTCTACAATGAGCAGTTCTTC	CASSDKGALYNEQFF
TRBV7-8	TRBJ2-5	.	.	TGTGCCAGCAGCTTAGAGTCAGGGGTATTAGGAGAGACCCAGTACTTC	CASSLESGVLGETQYF
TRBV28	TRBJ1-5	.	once	TGTGCCAGCAAGCTGGGCAATCAGCCCCAGCATTTT	CASKLGNQPQHF
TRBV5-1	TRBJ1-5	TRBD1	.	TGCGCCAGCCCTTCTCAGGGGGTTTGTAGGAATCAGCCCCAGCATTTT	CASPSQGVCRNQPQHF
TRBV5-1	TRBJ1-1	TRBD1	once	TGCGCCAGCCGGACAGGGGGGGACACTGAAGCTTTCTTT	CASRTGGDTEAFF
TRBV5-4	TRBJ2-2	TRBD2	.	TGTGCCAGCAGCCTAGCGGGGTCGAACACCGGGGAGCTGTTTTTT	CASSLAGSNTGELFF
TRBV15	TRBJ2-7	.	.	TGTGCCACCAGCAGAGGACCCAGGGATTACGAGCAGTACTTC	CATSRGPRDYEQYF
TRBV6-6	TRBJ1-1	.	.	TGTGCCAGCAGTTACTCGGACAGTTCAGAAGCTTTCTTT	CASSYSDSSEAFF
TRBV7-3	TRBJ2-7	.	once	TGTGCCAGCAGCTTAAATCCAGGGCCAGGAGACGAGCAGTACTTC	CASSLNPGPGDEQYF
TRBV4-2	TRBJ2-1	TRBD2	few	TGTGCCAGCAGCCAAACTAGCGGGAATACGTTTTTATGGGGTAATGAGCAGTTCTTC	CASSQTSGNTFLWGNEQFF
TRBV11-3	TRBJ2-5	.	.	TGTGCCAGCAGCTTATCAGGGTACCAAGAGACCCAGTACTTC	CASSLSGYQETQYF
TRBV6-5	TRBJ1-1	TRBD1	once	TGTGCCAGCAGCTGGACAGGGGGTAACACTGAAGCTTTCTTT	CASSWTGGNTEAFF
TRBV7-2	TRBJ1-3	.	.	TGTGCCAGCAGCCCGAGACAGGAAGGGGTCACTGGAAACACCATATATTTT	CASSPRQEGVTGNTIYF
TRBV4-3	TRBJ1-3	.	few	TGCGCCAGCAGCTCCCGGGTTGGTTCTGGAAACACCATATATTTT	CASSSRVGSGNTIYF
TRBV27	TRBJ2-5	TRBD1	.	TGTGCCAGCAGACCCTGGACAGGGGGGCAAGAGACCCAGTACTTC	CASRPWTGGQETQYF
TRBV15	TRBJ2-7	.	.	TGTGCCACCAGCAGAGACCCAGGGGCCGAGCAGTACTTC	CATSRDPGAEQYF
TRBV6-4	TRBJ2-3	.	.	TGTGCCAGCAGTGTGCGGGACGGCACAGATACGCAGTATTTT	CASSVRDGTDTQYF
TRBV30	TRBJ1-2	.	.	TGTGCCTGGACGCCAACAGGGACGGAGGGCTACACCTTC	CAWTPTGTEGYTF
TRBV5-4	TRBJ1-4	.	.	TGTGCCAGCAGTATGGCCACAGGAAACGAAAAACTGTTTTTT	CASSMATGNEKLFF
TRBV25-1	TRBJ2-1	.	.	TGTGCCAGCAGTGAGGGGAGAGCTGGTGAGCAGTTCTTC	CASSEGRAGEQFF
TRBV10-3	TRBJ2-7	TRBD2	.	TGTGCCATCAGTGATAGGCTAGCGGGGGACTACGAGCAGTACTTC	CAISDRLAGDYEQYF
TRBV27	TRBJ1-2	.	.	TGTGCCAGCAGCTCGGAAGAGGACTATGGCTACACCTTC	CASSSEEDYGYTF
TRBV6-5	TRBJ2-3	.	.	TGTGCCAGCAGTTATATTAGCGGCACAGATACGCAGTATTTT	CASSYISGTDTQYF
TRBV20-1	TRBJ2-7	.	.	TGCAGTGCTAATGAGCCCTACGAGCAGTACTTC	CSANEPYEQYF